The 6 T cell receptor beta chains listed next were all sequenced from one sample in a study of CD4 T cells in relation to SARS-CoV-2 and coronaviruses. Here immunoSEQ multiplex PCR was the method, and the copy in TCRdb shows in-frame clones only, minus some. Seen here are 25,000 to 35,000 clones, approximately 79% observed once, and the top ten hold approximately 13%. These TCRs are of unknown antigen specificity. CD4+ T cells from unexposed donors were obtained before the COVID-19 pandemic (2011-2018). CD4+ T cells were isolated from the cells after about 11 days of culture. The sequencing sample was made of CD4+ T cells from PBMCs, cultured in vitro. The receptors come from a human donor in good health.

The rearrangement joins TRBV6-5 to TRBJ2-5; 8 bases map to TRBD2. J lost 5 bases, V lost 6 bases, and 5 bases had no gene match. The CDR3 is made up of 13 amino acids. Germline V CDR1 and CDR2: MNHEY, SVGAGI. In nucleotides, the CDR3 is TGTGCCAGCAGACGGGAGGGCGTGGAGACCCAGTACTTC. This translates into CASRREGVETQYF.

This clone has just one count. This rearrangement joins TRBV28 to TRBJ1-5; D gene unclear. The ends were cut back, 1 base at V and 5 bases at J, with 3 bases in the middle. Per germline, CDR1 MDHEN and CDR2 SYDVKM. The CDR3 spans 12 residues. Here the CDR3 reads CASSLSYQPQHF. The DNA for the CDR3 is TGTGCCAGCAGTTTATCCTATCAGCCCCAGCATTTT.

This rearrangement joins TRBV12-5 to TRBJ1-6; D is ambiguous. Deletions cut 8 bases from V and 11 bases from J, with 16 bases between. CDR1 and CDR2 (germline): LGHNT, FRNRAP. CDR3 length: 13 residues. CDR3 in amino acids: CASSLERGTPLHF. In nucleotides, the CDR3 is TGTGCTAGTTCCCTAGAGAGAGGTACACCCCTCCACTTT.

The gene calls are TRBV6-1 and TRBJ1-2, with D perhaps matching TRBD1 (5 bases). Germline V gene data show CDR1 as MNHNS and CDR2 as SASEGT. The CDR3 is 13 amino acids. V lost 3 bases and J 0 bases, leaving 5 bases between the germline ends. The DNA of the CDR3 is TGTGCCAGCAGTGACAGGGCTAACTATGGCTACACCTTC. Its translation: CASSDRANYGYTF.

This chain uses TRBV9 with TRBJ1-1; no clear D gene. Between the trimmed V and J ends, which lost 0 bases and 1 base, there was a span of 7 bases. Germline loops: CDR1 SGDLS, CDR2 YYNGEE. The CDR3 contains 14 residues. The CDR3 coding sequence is TGTGCCAGCAGCGTAGGGGCGGGGAACACTGAAGCTTTCTTT. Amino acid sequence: CASSVGAGNTEAFF.

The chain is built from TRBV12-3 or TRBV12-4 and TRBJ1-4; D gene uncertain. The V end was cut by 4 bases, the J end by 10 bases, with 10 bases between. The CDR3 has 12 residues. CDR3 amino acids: CASSSSDLKLFF. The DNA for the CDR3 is TGTGCCAGCAGTTCATCGGACCTAAAACTGTTTTTT.